This T cell receptor (beta chain) comes out of a study of identical twins (TCRdb year 2016). Looking at the study overall: To test whether fetal clonotypes persist, this study deep-sequenced TCR alpha and beta repertoires from monozygotic twins, from unrelated adults of various ages, and from cord blood. Replicate twin experiments were performed at different times using different library preparation protocols to rule out contamination. General study outcomes and caveats: Abundant cord blood beta clonotypes had fewer insertions, young adult naive repertoires showed a similar but weaker trend, and memory repertoires showed no such trend. A weaker excess of twin sharing was found in beta out-of-frame sequences because the signal-to-noise ratio was lowered by fewer shared sequences. Zero-insertion analyses could be partly confounded by invariant T cells such as MAIT and iNKT, although diverse VJ usage argued against such confounding for most clonotypes. Out-of-frame TCR alpha sequences shared between twins showed an excess of low generation-probability sequences compared with coincidental sharing between unrelated individuals. In monozygotic twins, recombination models systematically underestimated out-of-frame TCR alpha sharing, but the models matched the sharing seen between unrelated individuals. Conclusions relied on cross-sectional statistical analysis, since the same donors could not be followed over many years.

A distance of 9 bases separates the germline ends of V and J, which lose 4 bases and 9 bases respectively. The germline V gene supplies CDR1 KGHDR and CDR2 SFDVKD. The CDR3 starts with the cysteine, ends with the phenylalanine, and has 12 residues. The entry retains the CDR3 DNA only, 36 bases that are in frame from base 1. All donors were healthy Caucasians. Three pairs of female monozygotic twins, all aged about 18 to 30 years, made up the twin cohort. Positive isolation kits from Invitrogen were used to isolate the CD4+ and CD8+ T cell populations. In regard to this clonotype: Its antigen has not been determined. Base qualities are not provided; no much larger clone lies one nucleotide away.

Libraries were built with 5' RACE. Sequenced on an Illumina HiSeq 2000. A universal primer binding site was added through template switching, and the final cDNA carried a unique molecular identifier so that TCR cDNA molecules could be counted accurately. Specific primers in the conserved constant-segment region were used to synthesize first-strand cDNA for TCR alpha and beta chains. To control for contamination, each cDNA library was double barcoded with a SMART-Mk sample barcode plus Illumina barcodes. TruSeq adapter sequences and Illumina sample barcodes were added in two successive PCR steps. TCR alpha and beta cDNA libraries were sequenced on the Illumina HiSeq platform with custom primers. The original pipeline was this. MiGEC processed the raw reads to extract unique molecular identifiers, while MiXCR was used to determine the CDR3 positions. For each individual, recombination models were inferred using an EM algorithm with the repgenHMM and IGoR tools. Shared clonotypes were analyzed with the tcR package in R, and sharing was normalized by the product of cloneset sizes. To study raw recombination without the effects of thymic and clonal selection, out-of-frame nonproductive sequences were analyzed. The public reads were quality trimmed at Q25 with fastp and then assembled into clones with MiXCR by TCRdb, keeping productive beta chains. Entries that share a CDR3 protein sequence are merged under the most common genes and DNA. TCRdb's processing, not the authors' own work, is the source of the V and J calls. The sample records about 530,000 distinct CDR3 sequences, about a fifth of which are singletons. The ten largest clones capture about 0.48% of the sample.

The same data also contributed to another study, on yellow fever vaccine responses in identical twins. The second source states: The authors reported that the T cell response to vaccination in identical twins appeared partly convergent and partly personalized. In the study, vaccine-responding T cell clones were precisely tracked in identical twins.

This receptor was taken from a young woman in good health. The chain links TRBV24-1 with TRBJ2-1, with TRBD1 perhaps the D gene, on 5 matching bases. The sample consisted of CD4+ T cells sorted from blood. The DNA reads as follows: TGTGCCACCAGTGAGGGGCCACGTGAGCAGTTCTTC. Its translation is CATSEGPREQFF.